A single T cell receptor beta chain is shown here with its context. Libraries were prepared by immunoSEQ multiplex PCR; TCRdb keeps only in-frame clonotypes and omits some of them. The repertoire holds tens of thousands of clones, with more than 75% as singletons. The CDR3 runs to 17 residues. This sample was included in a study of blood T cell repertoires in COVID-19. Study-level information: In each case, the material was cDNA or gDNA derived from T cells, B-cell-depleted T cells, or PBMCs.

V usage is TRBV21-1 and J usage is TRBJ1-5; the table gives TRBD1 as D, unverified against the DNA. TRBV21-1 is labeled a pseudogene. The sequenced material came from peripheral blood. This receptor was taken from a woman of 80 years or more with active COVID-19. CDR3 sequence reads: CASSKEGCILSGQPQHF. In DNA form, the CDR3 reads TGTGCCAGCAGCAAAGAAGGCTGCATATTGTCAGGTCAGCCCCAGCATTTT.